One sample yielded the 10 T cell receptor beta chains listed below, sequenced in a study of blood T cell repertoires in COVID-19. TCRdb's copy holds only in-frame clones and misses some; the assay was immunoSEQ multiplex PCR. The data show about 380,000 clones, with around nine tenths seen just once and about 1.1% held by the top ten. The sequenced sample consisted of PBMCs or T cells enriched from blood (not recorded which). The origin of the receptors is a woman aged 18 to 35 who had recovered from COVID-19.

The V and J genes are TRBV4-1 and TRBJ2-5; D might be TRBD1 (5 bases). Trimming pared 0 bases from V and 1 base from J, leaving 6 bases between. The length of the CDR3 is 14 residues. Germline-derived CDR1 and CDR2 are MGHRA and YSYEKL. CDR3 region: CASSQDQGQETQYF. The DNA of the CDR3 is TGCGCCAGCAGCCAAGATCAGGGCCAAGAGACCCAGTACTTC.

This clone was observed once. The chain joins TRBV29-1 to TRBJ2-1, with 11 nucleotides matching TRBD2. V dropped 2 bases and J dropped 3; count of bases not matched to a gene: 3. This CDR3 contains 15 residues. CDR1 SQVTM and CDR2 ANQGSEA come from the germline V gene. CDR3 bases: TGCAGCGTTGAAACTAGCGGGGGATACTACAATGAGCAGTTCTTC. It specifies CSVETSGGYYNEQFF.

The chain recombines TRBV5-8 with TRBJ1-5; 12 bases align to TRBD1. CDR1 is SGHTS and CDR2 is YDEGEE in the germline V gene. The CDR3 is made up of 15 amino acids. J lost 5 bases, V lost 4 bases, and 4 bases had no gene match. The CDR3 nucleotides read TGTGCCAGCAGCCCGGGACAGGGGGCCCATCAGCCCCAGCATTTT. Translating it yields CASSPGQGAHQPQHF.

The chain has TRBV6-5 and TRBJ2-7, with 7 bases aligning to TRBD1. Germline trimming cut 0 bases from V and 2 bases from J; bases unmatched to any gene: 7. This CDR3 region has 16 residues. CDR1 and CDR2 from the germline V gene are MNHEY and SVGAGI. DNA of the CDR3: TGTGCCAGCAGTTACTCAACTTACGGGACAGCCTACGAGCAGTACTTC. Its protein product is CASSYSTYGTAYEQYF.

The rearrangement links TRBV27 to TRBJ1-1; TRBD1 aligns across 7 bases. This CDR3 is 16 amino acids long. Trimming took 3 bases from V and 5 from J; bases not matched to a gene: 12. CDR1 and CDR2 from the germline V gene are MNHEY and SMNVEV (reference sequence). This chain's CDR3 is CASSFSGTARGTEAFF. The CDR3 DNA is TGTGCCAGCAGTTTCTCGGGGACAGCTAGGGGAACTGAAGCTTTCTTT.

CDR3 nucleotide sequence: TGTGCCAGCAGCCCCGGAAGGACTAGCGGGGAGGAAGATACGCAGTATTTT. Its translation: CASSPGRTSGEEDTQYF. This chain joins TRBV9 and TRBJ2-3, with 12 bases lining up with TRBD2. Looked up from germline, CDR1 is SGDLS and CDR2 is YYNGEE. Unmatched junction bases numbered 11, after V lost 4 bases and J lost 5 bases. This CDR3 contains 17 residues.

This rearrangement joins TRBV19 to TRBJ1-5, with 10 bases that match TRBD1. The J segment lost 7 bases and the V segment lost 5 bases, leaving 11 bases of the junction unmatched. This CDR3 contains 16 residues. CDR1 and CDR2 (germline): LNHDA, SQIVND (reference sequence). The CDR3 coding sequence is TGTGCCAGTAGTCCCCAGGGGACAGGGGCTACGCAGCCCCAGCATTTT. As protein: CASSPQGTGATQPQHF.

The chain links TRBV5-5 to TRBJ1-3, with D tentatively TRBD1 (6 bases). Deletions cut 1 base from V and 0 bases from J, with 11 bases between. This CDR3 contains 16 residues. The germline V gene encodes CDR1 SGHKS and CDR2 YYEKEE (reference sequence). CDR3 coding DNA: TGTGCCAGCAGCTTGACAGGGCTGAGCTCTGGAAACACCATATATTTT. Its protein product is CASSLTGLSSGNTIYF. Complete variable domain (other parts from reference TRBV5-5 and TRBJ1-3): DAGVTQSPTHLIKTRGQQVTLRCSPISGHKSVSWYQQVLGQGPQFIFQYYEKEERGRGNFPDRFSARQFPNYSSELNVNALLLGDSALYLCASSLTGLSSGNTIYFGEGSWLTVV.

Of note for this clone: The same CDR3 is also encoded by other DNA sequences in this sample. V gene TRBV9 combines with J gene TRBJ1-3; the D gene is possibly TRBD1 (6 bases). In germline, CDR1 is SGDLS, CDR2 YYNGEE. Trimming removed 0 bases at V and 4 bases at J, with 8 bases between. The CDR3 extends over 14 amino acids. In DNA form, the CDR3 reads TGTGCCAGCAGCGTAGGAGGGACAGGAAACACCATATATTTT. This translates into CASSVGGTGNTIYF. Complete variable domain (other parts from reference TRBV9 and TRBJ1-3): DSGVTQTPKHLITATGQRVTLRCSPRSGDLSVYWYQQSLDQGLQFLIQYYNGEERAKGNILERFSAQQFPDLHSELNLSSLELGDSALYFCASSVGGTGNTIYFGEGSWLTVV.

This clone has a single count. The gene calls are TRBV7-3 and TRBJ2-2, with 13 positions matching TRBD2. The CDR3 runs 19 residues. The germline V gene has CDR1 SGHTA and CDR2 FQGTGA. V shed 5 bases, J shed 3 bases, and the junction held 12 bases outside the gene matches. CDR3 in DNA: TGTGCCAGCAGCGCGCCCGCGACTAGCGGGGGGCCATACACCGGGGAGCTGTTTTTT. Protein product: CASSAPATSGGPYTGELFF.